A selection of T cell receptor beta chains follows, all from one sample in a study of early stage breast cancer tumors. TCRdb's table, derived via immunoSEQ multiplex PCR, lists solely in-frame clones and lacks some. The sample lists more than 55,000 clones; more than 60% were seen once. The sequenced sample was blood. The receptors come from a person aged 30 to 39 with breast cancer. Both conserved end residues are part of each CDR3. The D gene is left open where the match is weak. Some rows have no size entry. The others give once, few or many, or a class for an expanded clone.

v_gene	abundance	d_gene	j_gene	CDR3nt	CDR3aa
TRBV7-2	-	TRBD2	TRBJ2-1	TGTGCCAGCAGCAGATCCGGGACTAGCGGGGTCAATGAGCAGTTCTTC	CASSRSGTSGVNEQFF
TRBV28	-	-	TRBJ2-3	TGTGCCAGCAGTCACACAGATACGCAGTATTTT	CASSHTDTQYF
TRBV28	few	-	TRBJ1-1	TGTGCCAGCAGAATCACTACAGGGAACACTGAAGCTTTCTTT	CASRITTGNTEAFF
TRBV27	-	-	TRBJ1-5	TGTGCCAGCAGTTTTACAGGGTTTTATCAGCCCCAGCATTTT	CASSFTGFYQPQHF
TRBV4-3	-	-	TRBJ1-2	TGCGCCAGCAGCCACGGACAGTCTTCTAACTATGGCTACACCTTC	CASSHGQSSNYGYTF
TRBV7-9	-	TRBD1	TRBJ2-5	TGTGCCAGCAGCTTTGGGACAGGTGGAGAGACCCAGTACTTC	CASSFGTGGETQYF
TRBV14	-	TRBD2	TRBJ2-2	TGTGCCAGCGGGCGGGAGTACGGCGGGGAGCTGTTTTTT	CASGREYGGELFF
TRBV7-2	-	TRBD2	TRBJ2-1	TGTGCCAGCAGCTGGGGGTTAGCGGGAGGGCGAAATGAGCAGTTCTTC	CASSWGLAGGRNEQFF
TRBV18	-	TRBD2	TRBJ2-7	TGTGCCAGCTCACCTATAGCGGGAGGCACCCTCTACGAGCAGTACTTC	CASSPIAGGTLYEQYF
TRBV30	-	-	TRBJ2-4	TGTGCCTGGAGTGTAAAGCGGGTGAGGGCTAAGCCCAAAAACATTCAGTACTTC	CAWSVKRVRAKPKNIQYF
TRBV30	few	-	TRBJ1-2	TGTGCCTGGAGCCATTGGGGGGCGGTTAGGAAGGGCTACACCTTC	CAWSHWGAVRKGYTF
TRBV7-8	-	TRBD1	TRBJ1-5	TGTGCCAGCAGCCACAGTCCCGGGACAGGGAGGTTTAGGGGCAATCAGCCCCAGCATTTT	CASSHSPGTGRFRGNQPQHF
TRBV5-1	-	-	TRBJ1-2	TGCGCCAGCAGCTTGGATTCCGGTGGCTATGGCTACACCTTC	CASSLDSGGYGYTF
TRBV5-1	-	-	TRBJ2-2	TGCGCCAGCGGACGGACGGATTACACCGGGGAGCTGTTTTTT	CASGRTDYTGELFF
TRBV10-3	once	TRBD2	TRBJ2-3	TGTGCCATCAGTGACGGGGGAGGGGCACGGGATACGCAGTATTTT	CAISDGGGARDTQYF
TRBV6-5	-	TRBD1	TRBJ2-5	TGTGCCAGCAGCAGGGGGCGAGAGACCCAGTACTTC	CASSRGRETQYF
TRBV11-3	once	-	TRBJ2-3	TGTGCCAGCAGCCGCAATAGGGGATCAGATACGCAGTATTTT	CASSRNRGSDTQYF
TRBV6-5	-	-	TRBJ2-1	TGTGCCAGCAGTTCCCGAGGGCAGGGGTTTTACAATGAGCAGTTCTTC	CASSSRGQGFYNEQFF
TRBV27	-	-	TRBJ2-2	TGTGCCAGCATTCGTCCCGGTAGACCATTGAACACCGGGGAGCTGTTTTTT	CASIRPGRPLNTGELFF
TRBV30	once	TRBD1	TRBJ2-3	TGTGCCTGGAGTGTACAGGGGCCCGCAGATACGCAGTATTTT	CAWSVQGPADTQYF
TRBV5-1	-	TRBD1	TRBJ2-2	TGCGCCAGCAGCTCCCGGACAGGGGATACCGGGGAGCTGTTTTTT	CASSSRTGDTGELFF
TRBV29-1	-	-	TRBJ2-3	TGCAGCGTGACATCGGGAGAAGGCACAGATACGCAGTATTTT	CSVTSGEGTDTQYF
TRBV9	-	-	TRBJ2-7	TGTGCCAGCAGCGGTTTGGGCGGGTTCGGGGACGAGCAGTACTTC	CASSGLGGFGDEQYF
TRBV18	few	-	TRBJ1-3	TGTGCCAGCTCACCGTCCAGTCGACCCTCTGGAAACACCATATATTTT	CASSPSSRPSGNTIYF
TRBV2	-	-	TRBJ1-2	TGTGCCAGCAGCCCCGGCCTACCTAACTATGGCTACACCTTC	CASSPGLPNYGYTF
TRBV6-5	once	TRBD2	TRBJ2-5	TGTGCCAGCAGTCCCTCGGCGGGAGTCGGCGAGACCCAGTACTTC	CASSPSAGVGETQYF
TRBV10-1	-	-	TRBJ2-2	TGCGCCAGCAGTGAGTCGAATCCCACCGGGGAGCTGTTTTTT	CASSESNPTGELFF
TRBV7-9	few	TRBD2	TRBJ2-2	TGTGCCAGCAGCCCCCAGCCTAGCGGGGTACGGGCCGGGGAGCTGTTTTTT	CASSPQPSGVRAGELFF
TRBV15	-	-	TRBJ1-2	TGTGCCACCAGCAGTGGGTCCTATGGCTACACCTTC	CATSSGSYGYTF
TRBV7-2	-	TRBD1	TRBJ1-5	TGTGCCAGCAGCTTAGCAGGGACAGTTAGCAATCAGCCCCAGCATTTT	CASSLAGTVSNQPQHF
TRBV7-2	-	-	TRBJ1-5	TGTGCCAGCAGCAGAATGGGGTCCGGGCAGCCCCAGCATTTT	CASSRMGSGQPQHF
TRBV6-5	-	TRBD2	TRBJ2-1	TGTGCCAGCAGTTACGGCGGGAGGGTTGAGTTCTTC	CASSYGGRVEFF
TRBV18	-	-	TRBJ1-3	TGTGCCAGTACGACTGGAAGCTCTGGAAACACCATATATTTT	CASTTGSSGNTIYF
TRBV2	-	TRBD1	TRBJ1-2	TGTGCCAACAGGACAGGGGGTGGCTATGGCTACACCTTC	CANRTGGGYGYTF
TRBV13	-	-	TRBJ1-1	TGTGCCAGCAGCTTAGTCGCGGGTAAGCGGAACACTGAAGCTTTCTTT	CASSLVAGKRNTEAFF
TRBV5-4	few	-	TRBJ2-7	TGTGCCAGCAGCTCGCAAGCGGAAACGGGCTACGAGCAGTACTTC	CASSSQAETGYEQYF
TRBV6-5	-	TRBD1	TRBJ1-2	TGTGCCAGCACCCCCCGGGACAGAGCTAACTATGGCTACACCTTC	CASTPRDRANYGYTF
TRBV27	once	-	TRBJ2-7	TGTGCCAGCAGGGGGACTCAAGAAGCCCACGAGCAGTACTTC	CASRGTQEAHEQYF
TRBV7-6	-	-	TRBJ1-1	TGTGCCAGCAGCTTCAGGGTGAACACTGAAGCTTTCTTT	CASSFRVNTEAFF
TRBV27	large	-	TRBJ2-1	TGTGCCAGCAGCCTAATGCCGGGACACGCGAATGAGCAGTTCTTC	CASSLMPGHANEQFF
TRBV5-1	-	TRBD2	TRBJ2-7	TGCGCCAGCAGCTTGTTTACTAGCGGGATCAGCGAGCAGTACTTC	CASSLFTSGISEQYF
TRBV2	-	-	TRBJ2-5	TGTGCCAGCAAGCGGGACAGCCTGAACCAAGAGACCCAGTACTTC	CASKRDSLNQETQYF
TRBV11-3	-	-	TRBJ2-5	TGTGCCAGCAGCTTAGGGATAGCCGAGACCCAGTACTTC	CASSLGIAETQYF
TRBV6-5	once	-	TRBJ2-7	TGTGCCAGCAGTCGCGACATTACCTACGAGCAGTACTTC	CASSRDITYEQYF
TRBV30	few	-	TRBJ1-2	TGTGCCTGGAGTGTTCAGGGGCCTGGCTACACCTTC	CAWSVQGPGYTF
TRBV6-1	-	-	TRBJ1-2	TGTGCCAGCAGTGACAATTTTGGTGCGTACTATGGCTACACCTTC	CASSDNFGAYYGYTF
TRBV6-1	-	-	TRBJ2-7	TGTGCCAGCAGTGACTACAGAGAGCAGTACTTC	CASSDYREQYF
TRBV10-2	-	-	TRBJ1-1	TGCGCCAGCATGTGGGGCCACACTGAAGCTTTCTTT	CASMWGHTEAFF